Below, one T cell receptor beta chain is given with its context. Its specificity is not known. TCRdb itself ran the reads through MiXCR, one entry per CDR3 protein. The sample holds approximately 350,000 distinct CDR3 sequences, about 32% seen once. This record belongs to a study of T cell repertoires in cytomegalovirus infection. V dropped 6 bases and J dropped 7 bases, with 18 bases sitting between them. The CDR3 is 14 residues long. Whole-study results and caveats: Dominating the ex vivo response were HLA-C-restricted CMV-specific TCR beta clonotypes.

The sequenced sample was cultured PBMCs, obtained from culture after CMV antigen stimulation. The chain employs TRBV12-3 or TRBV12-4 and TRBJ1-2, with D possibly being TRBD1 (5 bases). The TCR comes from a human donor in good health (CMV status not recorded). Some clones in this sample may be carry-over from other donors' samples. CDR3 amino acids: CASRGDGAGAGYTF. The CDR3 DNA sequence: TGTGCCAGCAGAGGAGACGGGGCGGGCGCTGGCTACACCTTC.